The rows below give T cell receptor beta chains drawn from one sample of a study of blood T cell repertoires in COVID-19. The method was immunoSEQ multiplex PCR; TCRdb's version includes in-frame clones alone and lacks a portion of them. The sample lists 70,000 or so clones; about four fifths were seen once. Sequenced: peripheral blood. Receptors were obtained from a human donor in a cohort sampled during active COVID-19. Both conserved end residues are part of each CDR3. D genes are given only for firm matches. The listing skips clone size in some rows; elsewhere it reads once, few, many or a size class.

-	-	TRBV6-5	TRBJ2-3	TGTGCCAGTAAAAGCCAAAACACAGATACGCAGTATTTT	CASKSQNTDTQYF
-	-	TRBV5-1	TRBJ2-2	TGCGCCAGCAGCTTCCAGGGGTTCGCGAACACCGGGGAGCTGTTTTTT	CASSFQGFANTGELFF
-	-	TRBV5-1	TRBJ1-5	TGCGCCAGCAGCCCGGAAGCGGGCCGGCAGCCCCAGCATTTT	CASSPEAGRQPQHF
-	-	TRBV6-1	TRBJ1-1	TGTGCCAGCAGTGAAGTGACAGTCACTGAAGCTTTCTTT	CASSEVTVTEAFF
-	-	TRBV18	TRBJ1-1	TGTGCCAGCTCGTCAGGGGAAGGCACTGAAGCTTTCTTT	CASSSGEGTEAFF
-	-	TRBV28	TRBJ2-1	TGTGCCAGCAGTTTGGCAGGGGTAGATGAGCAGTTCTTC	CASSLAGVDEQFF
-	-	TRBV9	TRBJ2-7	TGTGCCAGCAGCCCACATTCCTCCTACGAGCAGTACTTC	CASSPHSSYEQYF
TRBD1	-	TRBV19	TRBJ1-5	TGTGCCAGTAAAGTGGGACAGGGCAATCAGCCCCAGCATTTT	CASKVGQGNQPQHF
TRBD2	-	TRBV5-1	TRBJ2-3	TGCGCCAGCAGCTTGGGGCTAGCGGGAGCTGGAGATACGCAGTATTTT	CASSLGLAGAGDTQYF
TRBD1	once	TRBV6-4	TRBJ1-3	TGTGCCAGCAGTTTGGGACAGGGTACGTCTGGAAACACCATATATTTT	CASSLGQGTSGNTIYF
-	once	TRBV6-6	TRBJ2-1	TGTGCCAGCAGACCGATAGCGGAGAACTACAATGAGCAGTTCTTC	CASRPIAENYNEQFF
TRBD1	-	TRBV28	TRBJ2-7	TGTGCCAGCAGCATCCTAGGAGACAGGGAAGGAATCGAGCAGTACTTC	CASSILGDREGIEQYF
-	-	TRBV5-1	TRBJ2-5	TGCGCCAGCAGCCCGGAGAGCCAAGAGACCCAGTACTTC	CASSPESQETQYF
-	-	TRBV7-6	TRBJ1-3	TGTGCCAGCAGCGCCGGGACACCTCAAATTGCTGGAAACACCATATATTTT	CASSAGTPQIAGNTIYF
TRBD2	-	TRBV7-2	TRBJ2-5	TGTGCCAGCAGCTTACGAGCGGGAGGGGTGGAGACCCAGTACTTC	CASSLRAGGVETQYF
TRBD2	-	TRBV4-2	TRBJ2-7	TGTGCCAGCAGCCAAGTGGGGGCCCTAGCGGGAGGAGGCGAGCAGTACTTC	CASSQVGALAGGGEQYF